Described below is a single T cell receptor beta chain sequence and its context. No cognate antigen has been identified for it. Per-base quality was not reported, and no clone a single base away is much larger than it. The sample belongs to a study of T cell responses to AZD1222 COVID-19 vaccine (dated by TCRdb to the early 2020s). Notes on the research overall: TCR sequencing covered 233 trial participants: about 210 given two doses of AZD1222 and 26 given two doses of MenACWY control vaccine. Trial participants were enrolled into age subgroups of 18-55, 56-69 and 70-plus years, which contained roughly 140, 27 and 60 TCR-sequenced participants, respectively. Study-wide conclusions, independent of this receptor: Because no samples from the day 14 peak response were available, repertoires could be characterized only after the peak T cell response. Participants were mostly white British, with more females than males. The authors suggested clonal diversity may have been underestimated. Nearly half of unique spike-specific TCRs reportedly recognized epitopes outside regions mutated in the B.1.351 and B.1.1.7 variants. Only five or six AZD1222 recipients were SARS-CoV-2 seropositive at baseline, limiting conclusions about previously exposed vaccinees. A significant rise in spike-specific TCR breadth and depth was observed after two AZD1222 doses relative to day 0 and relative to MenACWY recipients. The whole spike protein was spanned by vaccine-associated CD4 TCRs, and dominant responses were seen in regions 160-218 and 743-854. The 56-69-year group was small, and its depth increase did not reach significance, likely because of low power.

The time point label for this specimen denotes: about 28 days (+/-7) after the second vaccine dose. Because spike-specific TCR depth and breadth did not differ between the two schedules, AZD1222 recipients who got a second dose at roughly 4 weeks were pooled with those who got a second dose at roughly 12 weeks. Vaccinee samples were obtained from the UK trials COV001 and COV002, which included a single-blind randomized controlled phase 2/3 trial of AZD1222 (ChAdOx1 nCoV-19) in healthy adults. For TCRbeta chain sequencing, PBMC samples from trial participants were taken at day 0 and at day 28 after the second dose. The CDR3 regions of human TCRbeta chains were subjected to immunosequencing. The original pipeline was this. TCRs in the repertoires were compared against a reference library of SARS-CoV-2-specific TCRs that had been generated with the MIRA antigen-specificity platform. Breadth was defined as the fraction of unique TCRs that were SARS-CoV-2-associated. Depth was defined as the fraction of total T cells that were SARS-CoV-2-associated. Using the MIRA data, each spike-specific TCR was mapped to the spike region that the TCR reacts to and placed in a CD4 or CD8 class. Log10-transformed breadth and depth values were compared by one-way ANOVA with Sidak's multiple comparisons tests. The table comes from immuneACCESS by way of TCRdb, which keeps in-frame sequences with V and J called. Part of the clones is missing from these tables; in studies checked, under half for an unresolved V gene and the rest for unknown reasons. V and J calls and clone size are given by that table; D and trimming were obtained from the DNA. The sample yields about 160,000 clones; about 92% were counted once. The biggest ten clones account for 1.1% of the sample.

The material was peripheral blood, obtained 28 days after the second AZD1222 dose. The sequence was collected from an adult who received the AZD1222 COVID-19 vaccine.

DNA sequence: TGTGCCAGCAGACCGGGAGACAGAACCTTCTATGGCTACACCTTC. Translated, this gives CASRPGDRTFYGYTF. The receptor chain draws on TRBV3-1 (or the pseudogene TRBV3-2) and TRBJ1-2, with a weak D call of TRBD1 (5 bases match). From the germline V gene (reference sequence), CDR1 is LGHDT and CDR2 is YNNKEL. The CDR3 contains 15 residues, cysteine and phenylalanine counted. CDR3 DNA is the only sequence kept; it has 45 bases, read in frame from the first base. V and J are truncated by 6 bases and 4 bases respectively, leaving an intervening sequence of 18 bases.